A single T cell receptor beta chain is shown here with its context. No antigen is known for it. This sample is drawn from a study of a mutant IDH1 vaccine in newly diagnosed glioma. About the research overall: Patients began vaccination 4-6 weeks after radiotherapy alone, or with temozolomide cycles. Former treatment meant radiotherapy, temozolomide, or both; the majority had gotten both.

Time point given: week 47, end of study. The vaccine gave 300 ug of a 20-mer mutant IDH1 peptide subcutaneously per dose. Those who donated had recent WHO grade 3 or 4 IDH1-mutant, ATRX-lost astrocytomas. This table comes from immunoSEQ multiplex PCR, and its TCRdb copy is limited to in-frame clones, with some not included. The table records 50,000 or so clones, approximately 84% of them present only once. The CDR3 runs to 12 residues. Germline V gene lookup returns CDR1 GTSNPN and CDR2 SVGIG (reference sequence). With V trimmed by 7 bases and J by 3 bases, 6 bases remained unmatched. Study-wide points: A vaccine-induced immune response developed in 90% to 95% of the patients.

This sequence joins TRBV30 and TRBJ2-7; 7 bases match TRBD1. The sequencing here drew on PBMCs, taken from a glioma patient whose treatment included an IDH1 peptide vaccine. This sequence was found in a woman aged 25 to 39 with glioma. Some clones in this sample may be carry-over from other donors' samples. CDR3 loop: CAFDRENYEQYF. In nucleotides, the CDR3 is TGTGCCTTCGACAGGGAAAACTACGAGCAGTACTTC. Using reference TRBV30 and TRBJ2-7 for the parts outside the CDR3, the full variable domain is SQTIHQWPATLVQPVGSPLSLECTVEGTSNPNLYWYRQAAGRGLQLLFYSVGIGQISSEVPQNLSASRPQDRQFILSSKKLLLSDSGFYLCAFDRENYEQYFGPGTRLTVT.